Described below is a single T cell receptor (beta chain) sequence and its context. What antigen it recognizes has not been identified. Per-nucleotide qualities are absent, and no much larger clonotype sits a single base away. The sample is drawn from a study of shared T cell receptors in the human thymus (dated by TCRdb to the early 2020s). With respect to the entire study: The study investigated the way shared, self-reactive T-cell receptor alpha chains are produced in the human thymus.

From a lookup of the germline V gene, CDR1 and CDR2 are SGHRS and YFSETQ. The CDR3 spans 13 residues, from the cysteine through the phenylalanine. Of the read, only the CDR3 DNA is kept; its 39 bases are in frame from base 1. The germline ends are 8 bases apart after V is trimmed by 3 bases and J by 1 base. Library method: the immunoSEQ multiplex PCR assay. Not all clones reach the TCRdb copy of this immuneACCESS table, which keeps in-frame sequences only. Checked studies attribute under half of the gap to unresolved V genes and leave the rest unexplained. Here the sample has about 380,000 clones; roughly 94% occur a single time. Roughly 0.02% of the sample rests with the top ten.

The sequencing sample was made of thymocytes. This TCR came from a human donor. The chain couples TRBV5-1 to TRBJ2-7, with the D segment identity uncertain. The base sequence is TGCGCCAGCAGCTATGCGGTGTCCTACGAGCAGTACTTC. It translates to CASSYAVSYEQYF. Beyond the CDR3, the reference TRBV5-1 and TRBJ2-7 genes provide the residues; the full variable domain reads: KAGVTQTPRYLIKTRGQQVTLSCSPISGHRSVSWYQQTPGQGLQFLFEYFSETQRNKGNFPGRFSGRQFSNSRSEMNVSTLELGDSALYLCASSYAVSYEQYFGPGTRLTVT.